This is a list of T cell receptor beta chains from one sample in a study of Ad26.COV2.S vaccination and SARS-CoV-2 variants. Generated by immunoSEQ multiplex PCR, the TCRdb table keeps only in-frame clones and is missing some. The repertoire has about 350,000 clones, 70% to 90% of them found once; the top ten carry 3.3%. The material sequenced was peripheral blood, taken in a trial of Ad26.COV2.S vaccine versus placebo. Receptors were obtained from a person between 18 and 59 years old who received the Ad26.COV2.S COVID-19 vaccine or a placebo. Each CDR3 is given without its conserved first and last residue. The order of the fields is V gene, CDR3 protein.

TRBV10-3,AISEWGQGGTDTQY
TRBV12-5,ASGTFGAYNEQF
TRBV25-1,AIGTGNYGYT
TRBV3-1/TRBV3-2,ASSPQGFLDTEAF
TRBV6-5,ASRDRGRETQY
TRBV6-2/TRBV6-3,ASSYNVQTHTDTQY
TRBV12-5,ASGQGLAGGSGNEQF
TRBV5-1,ASSLDPGNGELF
TRBV30,AWSVGSNYGYT
TRBV7-9,ASSTLQGLKAF
TRBV18,ASSPRGPHQETQY
TRBV7-2,ASSWRQGAQPQH
TRBV6-5,ASRGSYEQY
TRBV19,ASSIGTSNQPQH
TRBV21-1,ASSKGGQYYNEQF
TRBV2,ASSEQRYSYEQY
TRBV30,ASKFGSPEAF
TRBV7-9,ASSPRGTEQF
TRBV9,ASSGLGVLASPLH
TRBV6-2/TRBV6-3,ASSQWTSGEYEQY
TRBV2,ASSGSGDTEAF
TRBV27,ATRGTSGSSYEQY
TRBV2,ASSESRPGGHQPQH
TRBV12-3/TRBV12-4,ASSPPHFGTQY
TRBV6-2/TRBV6-3,ASSIIREGEQY
TRBV7-2,ASSLASALYGYT
TRBV19,ASSLGGGIGNQPQH
TRBV7-9,ASSSPGAEAF
TRBV4-1,ASSQDNLGAGELF
TRBV30,ACPRGSGGLSLTDTQY
TRBV11-2,ASSPGLAEYNEQF
TRBV24-1,ASRGREETQY
TRBV24-1,ATSDLAGMNEQF
TRBV18,ASSPNSYEQY
TRBV19,ASSIGWAEAF
TRBV10-3,AIGQLAGGPNEQF
TRBV27,ASREGGLYEQY
TRBV7-8,ASSLKGGTGDLYEQY
TRBV16,ASSPPGLADTGELF
TRBV5-1,ASSLELRSPLH
TRBV10-3,AIRGQNTYGYT
TRBV5-4,ASSGRETASYEQY
TRBV30,AWSRGTGAYNEQF
TRBV7-2,ASRTSSSYNEQF
TRBV19,ASSISVLAKNIQY
TRBV28,ASRTSGVGETQY
TRBV4-1,ASSAAGDMNTEAF
TRBV7-2,ASSLWAGGLQETQY
TRBV30,ASGGGDIQY
TRBV7-7,ASSLQQSTGELF
TRBV15,ATSRYTGQGGTGELF
TRBV5-1,ASSFMPSGGGDEKLF
TRBV6-2/TRBV6-3,ASSYWDSYSNQPQH